These 28 T cell receptor beta chains came from one sample sequenced in a study of shared clonotypes between healthy human individuals. Sequencing used immunoSEQ multiplex PCR; TCRdb keeps in-frame clones, though not all of them. The sample includes fewer than 1 million clones, approximately 97% of them seen just once. CD45RO negativity and positive selection for CCR7 defined naive CD8 cells, a population that excluded terminally differentiated effector memory CD45RA+ cells. The source material was naive CD8+ T cells sorted from blood. These receptors were collected from a man younger than 45 in good health.

V and J are TRBV6-1 and TRBJ1-2; possibly TRBD1 for D (5 bases). V was clipped by 4 bases and J by 10 bases, with 19 bases between them. CDR1 and CDR2 from the germline V gene are MNHNS and SASEGT. The CDR3 has 14 residues. The CDR3 is CASSALGPTDYYTF. In DNA form, the CDR3 reads TGTGCCAGCAGTGCCCTTGGACCGACAGATTACTACACCTTC.

The CDR3 loop reads CASSYSSSGNTEAFF. Written as DNA, the CDR3 is TGTGCCAGCAGTTACTCGAGTTCAGGGAACACTGAAGCTTTCTTT. The chain couples TRBV6-5 to TRBJ1-1; D is unclear. The CDR3 loop spans 15 amino acids. V was trimmed by 0 bases and J by 1 base, leaving 9 bases between them. Per the germline V gene, CDR1 is MNHEY and CDR2 is SVGAGI.

This CDR3 is CASSFRVEGTDTQYF. The DNA for the CDR3 is TGCGCCAGCAGCTTCAGGGTGGAGGGCACAGATACGCAGTATTTT. The chain recombines TRBV5-1 with TRBJ2-3; D could derive from TRBD1 or TRBD2 (5 bases each). In germline, CDR1 is SGHRS, CDR2 YFSETQ. The CDR3 contains 15 residues. The germline V and J ends were trimmed by 2 bases and 1 base, with 11 bases remaining between them.

The chain carries TRBV2 and TRBJ2-5; 8 nucleotides line up with TRBD1. Trimming cost V 3 bases and J 5 bases; bases outside gene matches: 14. Per germline, CDR1 SNHLY and CDR2 FYNNEI. CDR3 length: 17 residues. The CDR3 protein is CASSDPYGQGIGETQYF. The DNA for the CDR3 is TGTGCCAGCAGTGACCCGTACGGACAGGGCATTGGGGAGACCCAGTACTTC. Looking up the rest from reference TRBV2 and TRBJ2-5 gives the full variable domain: EPEVTQTPSHQVTQMGQEVILRCVPISNHLYFYWYRQILGQKVEFLVSFYNNEISEKSEIFDDQFSVERPDGSNFTLKIRSTKLEDSAMYFCASSDPYGQGIGETQYFGPGTRLLVL.

The chain has TRBV7-6 and TRBJ2-1; D may be TRBD1 (5 bases). CDR1 is SGHVS, CDR2 FNYEAQ, per germline. The CDR3 is 13 amino acids. V was cut by 3 bases and J by 7 bases, with 10 bases left in between. As DNA, the CDR3 is TGTGCCAGCAGCTTTGGGGCAAAGAATGAGCAGTTCTTC. Its protein product is CASSFGAKNEQFF.

This clone occurred once. The chain carries TRBV10-3 and TRBJ2-1; 8 bases line up with TRBD2. CDR1 is ENHRY, CDR2 SYGVKD, per germline. Trimming at V came to 9 bases and at J to 4 bases, leaving 17 bases not matched to a gene. The CDR3 consists of 17 residues. The CDR3 DNA follows: TGTGCCATGACTAGCGACAACCGGGGGGGTACATACAATGAGCAGTTCTTC. Encoded protein: CAMTSDNRGGTYNEQFF.

V and J are TRBV10-1 and TRBJ1-1; the D is unclear. Trimming left V 11 bases short and J 3 bases short, with 13 bases between. Germline V gene sequence: CDR1 WNHNN, CDR2 SYGVQD (reference sequence). The CDR3 has 12 residues. CDR3 region: CALGRRDTEAFF. The DNA for the CDR3 is TGCGCCCTCGGGAGGAGGGACACTGAAGCTTTCTTT.

To note about this clone: Relative to the germline gene, one junction end is altered; a read error may explain this. The rearrangement links TRBV7-7 to TRBJ2-5, with 7 bases identical to TRBD2. Germline loops: CDR1 SSHAT, CDR2 FNYEAQ (reference sequence). The CDR3 runs to 15 residues. CDR3: CASSLVLGLQEPQYF. CDR3 in DNA: TGTGCTAGCAGCTTAGTATTGGGACTACAAGAGCCCCAGTACTTC.

The chain carries TRBV14 and TRBJ2-1; TRBD2 aligns across 11 bases. Germline trimming cut 4 bases from V and 4 bases from J; bases unmatched to any gene: 12. CDR3 length: 18 residues. In germline, CDR1 is SGHDN, CDR2 FVKESK. The CDR3 sequence is CASSPPYPRLAGYNEQFF. The CDR3 nucleotides read TGTGCCAGCAGCCCACCTTACCCACGACTAGCGGGGTACAATGAGCAGTTCTTC.

This chain uses TRBV7-9 with TRBJ1-1, with D possibly being TRBD1 (5 bases). CDR3 size: 15 residues. Trimming shortened V by 4 bases and J by 4 bases, and 16 bases separated the two germline ends. Germline-derived CDR1 and CDR2 are SEHNR and FQNEAQ (reference sequence). The CDR3 spells CASSSRAGGATEAFF. CDR3 coding DNA: TGTGCCAGCAGCTCAAGGGCAGGAGGGGCCACTGAAGCTTTCTTT.

J is TRBJ1-5 and V is TRBV7-2, with D uncertain. Per germline, CDR1 SGHTA and CDR2 FQGNSA. The length of the CDR3 is 13 residues. V was trimmed by 5 bases and J by 4 bases, leaving 9 bases between them. The CDR3 region has the DNA TGTGCCAGCAGCCGAATTCTAAATCAGCCCCAGCATTTT. This translates into CASSRILNQPQHF.

This chain connects TRBV5-1 to TRBJ2-7; no clear D. From germline, CDR1 is SGHRS and CDR2 YFSETQ. CDR3 length: 13 residues. V was shortened by 0 bases and J by 3 bases, with 7 bases between the two germline ends. The CDR3 bases are TGCGCCAGCAGCTTGGCCCCCAACTACGAGCAGTACTTC. Protein sequence: CASSLAPNYEQYF.

V usage is TRBV25-1 and J usage is TRBJ1-2; no firm D call. Trimming removed 6 bases from V and 4 bases from J, with 15 bases in between. The germline V gene encodes CDR1 MGHDK and CDR2 SYGVNS. This CDR3 is built from 14 residues. CDR3 in DNA: TGTGCCAGCAGAAGATTCTGGGAGGGCTATGGCTACACCTTC. Its translation is CASRRFWEGYGYTF.

The chain recombines TRBV2 with TRBJ2-7; TRBD1 agrees at 9 bases. The V gene end was trimmed by 8 bases and the J gene end by 7 bases; junction bases not matched to a gene: 12. The CDR3 extends over 14 amino acids. Germline V CDR1 and CDR2: SNHLY, FYNNEI. The CDR3 protein is CASFSPDRGGEQYF. CDR3 DNA sequence: TGTGCCAGCTTTTCCCCGGACAGGGGTGGGGAGCAGTACTTC.

The V gene is TRBV19, the J gene TRBJ2-1; perhaps D is TRBD1 or TRBD2 (5 bases each). This CDR3 spans 20 amino acids. V gave up 0 bases and J gave up 0 bases, with 21 bases separating them. Germline-derived CDR1 and CDR2 are LNHDA and SQIVND (reference sequence). CDR3 sequence reads: CASSIEPGPPILSSYNEQFF. In DNA form, the CDR3 reads TGTGCCAGTAGTATAGAACCGGGACCGCCGATTTTAAGCTCCTACAATGAGCAGTTCTTC.

This clone has a single count. This chain uses TRBV6-1 with TRBJ2-1; D remains ambiguous. Germline CDR1 MNHNS, CDR2 SASEGT. The CDR3 length is 13 residues. The ends were cut back, 4 bases at V and 2 bases at J, with 6 bases in the middle. The CDR3 region is CASSVLPYNEQFF. CDR3 DNA: TGTGCCAGCAGTGTTCTCCCCTACAATGAGCAGTTCTTC.

This sequence joins TRBV27 and TRBJ2-5; D uncertain. Germline V CDR1 and CDR2: MNHEY, SMNVEV (reference sequence). This CDR3 contains 14 residues. Trimming took 1 base from V and 7 from J, leaving 13 bases between them. CDR3 region: CASSLYPPPATQYF. The CDR3 nucleotides are TGTGCCAGCAGTTTATATCCTCCCCCGGCGACCCAGTACTTC.

The rearrangement joins TRBV15 to TRBJ1-1; D remains ambiguous. Germline-derived CDR1 and CDR2 are LNHNV and YYDKDF (reference sequence). The length of the CDR3 is 11 residues. Trimming took off 6 bases at V and 5 bases at J, with 7 bases between the two ends. CDR3 region: CATRGGTEAFF. In DNA form, the CDR3 reads TGTGCCACCAGGGGCGGTACTGAAGCTTTCTTT.

This chain links TRBV9 with TRBJ2-1; maybe TRBD2 (7 bases). In germline, CDR1 is SGDLS, CDR2 YYNGEE. V lost 0 bases and J lost 9, with 13 bases in between. The CDR3 is made up of 14 amino acids. In nucleotides, the CDR3 is TGTGCCAGCAGCGTAGGGGGGCTAGCGGTTGAGCAGTTCTTC. It yields the protein CASSVGGLAVEQFF.

CDR3 sequence reads: CASSVGAVKRETQYF. For the CDR3, the DNA is TGTGCCAGCAGCGTAGGAGCGGTCAAACGGGAGACCCAGTACTTC. The chain combines TRBV9 with TRBJ2-5; TRBD2 might be the D (5 bases). This CDR3 contains 15 residues. V gave up 0 bases and J gave up 5 bases, with 14 bases separating them. Germline-derived CDR1 and CDR2 are SGDLS and YYNGEE.

The V gene is TRBV28, the J gene TRBJ1-1; the D gene is possibly TRBD1 (6 bases). This CDR3 spans 14 amino acids. Germline V gene data show CDR1 as MDHEN and CDR2 as SYDVKM. V was cut by 2 bases and J by 3 bases, with 10 bases left in between. In DNA, the CDR3 is TGTGCCAGCAGTTTAGCAGGGGCGTACACTGAAGCTTTCTTT. Protein: CASSLAGAYTEAFF.

As DNA, the CDR3 is TGTGCCAGTAGCCTGCCTTCCTTCGGGGACGAGCAGTACTTC. As protein: CASSLPSFGDEQYF. The rearrangement joins TRBV19 to TRBJ2-7; tentative D call: TRBD2 (5 bases). The CDR3 sequence is 14 residues long. The germline V gene has CDR1 LNHDA and CDR2 SQIVND (reference sequence). Trimming removed 6 bases from V and 5 bases from J, with 17 bases in between.

This rearrangement joins TRBV5-1 to TRBJ2-1; possibly TRBD1 for D (6 bases). The CDR3 extends over 13 amino acids. The germline V gene has CDR1 SGHRS and CDR2 YFSETQ. Trimming shortened V by 3 bases and J by 8 bases, and 12 bases separated the two germline ends. The CDR3 nucleotides read TGCGCCAGCAGCTGGGACAACGAGGATGAGCAGTTCTTC. Protein sequence: CASSWDNEDEQFF.

The V call is TRBV15, the J call TRBJ2-7, with 11 bases identical to TRBD1. This CDR3 is built from 16 residues. Germline V gene data show CDR1 as LNHNV and CDR2 as YYDKDF (reference sequence). J gave up 3 bases and V 0 bases, and 4 bases lay outside the gene matches. CDR3 DNA sequence: TGTGCCACCAGCAGAGAAAGCGGGACAGGGGGCTACGAGCAGTACTTC. Amino acid sequence: CATSRESGTGGYEQYF.

V usage is TRBV27 and J usage is TRBJ2-2; TRBD1 matches 9 bases. The CDR3 sequence is 16 residues long. Unmatched junction bases numbered 6, after V lost 5 bases and J lost 2 bases. Germline V lookup: CDR1 MNHEY, CDR2 SMNVEV (reference sequence). In DNA form, the CDR3 reads TGTGCCAGCAGTACCGAGGACAGGGGAAACACCGGGGAGCTGTTTTTT. This gives the protein CASSTEDRGNTGELFF.

V gene TRBV7-8 combines with J gene TRBJ2-7; D not resolved. This CDR3 is 13 amino acids long. The V gene lost 1 base and the J gene lost 2 bases, with 6 bases spanning the gap. The germline V gene has CDR1 SGHVS and CDR2 FQNEAQ. The CDR3 sequence: CASSLGRAYEQYF. As DNA, the CDR3 is TGTGCCAGCAGCTTAGGTCGAGCCTACGAGCAGTACTTC.

V gene TRBV18 combines with J gene TRBJ2-3; 8 nucleotides match TRBD2. Germline lookup yields CDR1 KGHSH and CDR2 LQKENI. The CDR3 length is 14 residues. V was pared by 8 bases and J by 6 bases, with 10 bases of the junction left unmatched. CDR3 in DNA: TGTGCCAGCCGGGGGGAGCGGGAGAGGGATACGCAGTATTTT. This gives the protein CASRGERERDTQYF.

V and J are TRBV9 and TRBJ2-7, with D perhaps TRBD1 or TRBD2 (5 bases each). Germline V gives CDR1 SGDLS, CDR2 YYNGEE. V was shortened by 0 bases and J by 0 bases, with 13 bases between the two germline ends. The CDR3 spans 16 residues. CDR3 region: CASSVGGGPTSYEQYF. The CDR3 DNA sequence: TGTGCCAGCAGCGTAGGGGGCGGGCCGACCTCCTACGAGCAGTACTTC. The whole variable domain, filled in from reference TRBV9 and TRBJ2-7, reads DSGVTQTPKHLITATGQRVTLRCSPRSGDLSVYWYQQSLDQGLQFLIQYYNGEERAKGNILERFSAQQFPDLHSELNLSSLELGDSALYFCASSVGGGPTSYEQYFGPGTRLTVT.